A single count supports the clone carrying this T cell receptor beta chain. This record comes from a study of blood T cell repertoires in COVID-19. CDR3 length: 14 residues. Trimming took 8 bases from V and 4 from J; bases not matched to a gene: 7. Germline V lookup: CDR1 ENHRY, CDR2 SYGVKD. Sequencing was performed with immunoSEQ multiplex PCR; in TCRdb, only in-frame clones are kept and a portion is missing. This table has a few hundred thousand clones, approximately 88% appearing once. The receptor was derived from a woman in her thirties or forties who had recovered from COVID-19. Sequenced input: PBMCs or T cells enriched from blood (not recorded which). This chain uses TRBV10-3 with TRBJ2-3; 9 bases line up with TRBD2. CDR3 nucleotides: TGTGCCATCGAGGCGGGAGGGCCAGCAGATACGCAGTATTTT. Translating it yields CAIEAGGPADTQYF.